The 14 T cell receptor beta chains below come from one sample, sequenced in a study of a mutant IDH1 vaccine in newly diagnosed glioma. The protocol was immunoSEQ multiplex PCR, while the TCRdb copy is restricted to in-frame clones and leaves out a portion. Found here are about 35,000 clones, over 60% of them singletons; the top ten hold around 9.5%. Time point noted: baseline, week 1 (first vaccination visit). Stated treatment: pre-vaccination baseline after standard-of-care therapy. This specimen consisted of peripheral blood mononuclear cells (PBMCs), obtained from a glioma patient treated with radiotherapy, temozolomide or both. The receptors were gathered from a man between 50 and 59 years old with glioma. Some clones in this sample may be carry-over from other donors' samples.

This chain connects TRBV4-3 to TRBJ1-1, with D possibly matching TRBD1 (5 bases). The CDR3 runs 16 residues. Germline CDR1 is LGHNA and CDR2 is YSLEER. Deletions cut 4 bases from V and 1 base from J, with 16 bases between. CDR3 nucleotide sequence: TGCGCCAGCAGCCCTGGAACAAGGGGCCGGAACACTGAAGCTTTCTTT. Its protein is CASSPGTRGRNTEAFF.

The rearrangement links TRBV6-1 to TRBJ2-1; TRBD2 is a possible D gene (5 bases). From germline, CDR1 is MNHNS and CDR2 SASEGT. The CDR3 totals 14 residues. The V end was cut by 3 bases, the J end by 4 bases, with 10 bases between. CDR3 DNA: TGTGCCAGCAGTGAGAGTAGCGTTTACAATGAGCAGTTCTTC. Amino acid sequence: CASSESSVYNEQFF.

The chain is built from TRBV11-2 and TRBJ2-1; TRBD2 matches at 8 bases. This CDR3 contains 15 residues. The V segment lost 5 bases and the J segment 1 base; nucleotides outside the gene matches: 4. CDR1 and CDR2 (germline): SGHAT, FQNNGV. CDR3 region: CASSEGTRSYNEQFF. The CDR3 nucleotides read TGTGCCAGCAGCGAAGGGACTAGATCCTACAATGAGCAGTTCTTC.

The chain combines TRBV6-6 with TRBJ1-1; D remains unclear. Germline values: CDR1 MNHNY, CDR2 SVGAGI (reference sequence). The CDR3 has 15 amino acids. Deletions cut 2 bases from V and 2 bases from J, with 12 bases between. The CDR3 loop reads CASSYAPSQNTEAFF. CDR3 sequence (DNA): TGTGCCAGCAGTTACGCCCCCAGTCAAAACACTGAAGCTTTCTTT.

By sample share, this clone is medium-sized. The chain couples TRBV7-9 to TRBJ2-7; D not resolved. The germline CDR1 and CDR2 sequences are SEHNR and FQNEAQ (reference sequence). V lost 5 bases and J lost 2, with 16 bases in between. This CDR3 spans 15 amino acids. The CDR3 DNA sequence: TGTGCCAGCAGCCCAAATCTCCCGGGCACCTACGAGCAGTACTTC. It codes for CASSPNLPGTYEQYF.

The chain employs TRBV5-1 and TRBJ2-3; D might be TRBD2 (5 bases). Germline V lookup: CDR1 SGHRS, CDR2 YFSETQ. Between the trimmed V and J ends, which lost 4 bases and 6 bases, there was a span of 15 bases. The CDR3 loop spans 14 amino acids. This CDR3 is CASSPVREGDTQYF. The CDR3 DNA sequence: TGCGCCAGCAGCCCGGTACGGGAAGGGGATACGCAGTATTTT.

This chain links TRBV5-6 with TRBJ2-7; D gene uncertain. In germline, CDR1 is SGHDT, CDR2 YYEEEE. The CDR3 is made up of 14 amino acids. With 2 bases removed from V and 2 bases from J, the gap between germline ends came to 11 bases. The CDR3 here is CASSLTVRPYEQYF. For the CDR3, the DNA is TGTGCCAGCAGCTTAACGGTGAGACCCTACGAGCAGTACTTC.

V and J are TRBV4-1 and TRBJ1-2; 7 bases agree with TRBD1. Germline V gives CDR1 MGHRA, CDR2 YSYEKL. Trimming cost V 4 bases and J 2 bases; bases outside gene matches: 10. This CDR3 contains 16 residues. The CDR3 sequence is CASSRRSQGDNYGYTF. The CDR3 bases are TGCGCCAGCAGCCGCAGGAGTCAGGGGGACAACTATGGCTACACCTTC.

J is TRBJ1-5 and V is TRBV6-6; no clear D. This CDR3 has 14 amino acids. Deletions cut 3 bases from V and 5 bases from J, with 11 bases between. The germline CDR1 and CDR2 sequences are MNHNY and SVGAGI (reference sequence). This chain's CDR3 is CASSYGHGDQPQHF. The CDR3, as DNA: TGTGCCAGCAGTTATGGGCACGGTGATCAGCCCCAGCATTTT.

The rearrangement joins TRBV10-3 to TRBJ2-1; tentative D call: TRBD1 (6 bases). CDR1 ENHRY and CDR2 SYGVKD come from the germline V gene. The ends were cut back, 3 bases at V and 8 bases at J, with 11 bases in the middle. The CDR3 is 13 residues long. The DNA for the CDR3 is TGTGCCATCAGTGAAAAACAGGGCGATGAGCAGTTCTTC. It specifies CAISEKQGDEQFF.

The chain carries TRBV11-3 and TRBJ1-2; D is unresolved. Trimming removed 0 bases at V and 4 bases at J, with 0 bases between. This CDR3 has 11 residues. Germline V gene data show CDR1 as SGHNT and CDR2 as YENEEA. The CDR3 is CASSLDYGYTF. CDR3 in DNA: TGTGCCAGCAGCTTAGACTATGGCTACACCTTC.

The V call is TRBV7-9, the J call TRBJ1-3; TRBD1 is a possible D gene (6 bases). V was cut by 5 bases and J by 4 bases, with 18 bases left in between. The CDR3 contains 16 residues. Per germline, CDR1 SEHNR and CDR2 FQNEAQ (reference sequence). This CDR3 is CASSPKYRVSGNTIYF. The CDR3 coding sequence is TGTGCCAGCAGCCCAAAATACAGGGTCTCGGGAAACACCATATATTTT.

CDR3 nucleotide sequence: TGTGCCAGCAGCTTTGGGCGGCAGACTGAAGCTTTCTTT. Its translation: CASSFGRQTEAFF. The chain uses TRBV7-2 and TRBJ1-1; D is unresolved. This CDR3 is built from 13 residues. With 3 bases removed from V and 5 bases from J, the gap between germline ends came to 10 bases. From germline, CDR1 is SGHTA and CDR2 FQGNSA.

V is TRBV5-1 and J is TRBJ2-7; maybe TRBD2 (6 bases). In germline, CDR1 is SGHRS, CDR2 YFSETQ. The CDR3 is made up of 14 amino acids. Trimming pared 0 bases from V and 0 bases from J, leaving 7 bases between. The CDR3 protein is CASSLDGSSYEQYF. CDR3 nucleotide sequence: TGCGCCAGCAGCTTGGACGGGAGCTCCTACGAGCAGTACTTC.